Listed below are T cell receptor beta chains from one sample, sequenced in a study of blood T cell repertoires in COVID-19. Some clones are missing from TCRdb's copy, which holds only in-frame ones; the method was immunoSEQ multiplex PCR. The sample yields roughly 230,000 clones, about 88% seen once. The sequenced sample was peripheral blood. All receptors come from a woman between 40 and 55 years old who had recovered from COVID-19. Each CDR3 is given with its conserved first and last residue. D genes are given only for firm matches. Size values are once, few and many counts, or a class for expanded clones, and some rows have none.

CASRNNLGPETQYF,TGTGCCAGCAGAAATAACCTAGGTCCTGAGACCCAGTACTTC,once,TRBV6-5,.,TRBJ2-5
CASSQAPVRVVTQYF,TGTGCCAGCAGCCAGGCCCCGGTCCGCGTGGTGACCCAGTACTTC,once,TRBV7-2,.,TRBJ2-5
CASSQVGQGAEAFF,TGCGCCAGCAGCCAAGTCGGACAGGGTGCTGAAGCTTTCTTT,.,TRBV4-1,TRBD1,TRBJ1-1
CAISAPSSYNEQFF,TGTGCCATCAGTGCACCGAGCTCCTACAATGAGCAGTTCTTC,.,TRBV10-3,.,TRBJ2-1
CASSLVGSNTGELFF,TGTGCCAGCAGTTTAGTCGGGAGCAACACCGGGGAGCTGTTTTTT,.,TRBV27,.,TRBJ2-2
CASSQGMTSGTDTQYF,TGCGCCAGCAGTCAAGGCATGACTAGCGGCACAGATACGCAGTATTTT,.,TRBV5-1,TRBD2,TRBJ2-3
CASGSSGSSYNEQFF,TGTGCTAGTGGTTCAAGCGGGAGCTCCTACAATGAGCAGTTCTTC,.,TRBV12-5,TRBD2,TRBJ2-1
CASSRQGSAGNTIYF,TGTGCCAGCAGTCGACAGGGATCGGCCGGAAACACCATATATTTT,.,TRBV3-1/TRBV3-2,TRBD1,TRBJ1-3
CASSPGAGGSPLHF,TGTGCCAGCTCACCAGGGGCCGGCGGTTCACCCCTCCACTTT,.,TRBV18,.,TRBJ1-6
CASSTQGGFETQYF,TGTGCCAGTAGTACTCAAGGGGGCTTCGAGACCCAGTACTTC,.,TRBV19,TRBD1,TRBJ2-5
CASSLGLAGVGDTQYF,TGTGCCAGCAGCCTTGGACTAGCGGGAGTGGGTGATACGCAGTATTTT,once,TRBV7-2,TRBD2,TRBJ2-3
CASSSLIEQYF,TGTGCCAGCAGTTCCCTAATCGAGCAGTACTTC,.,TRBV12-3/TRBV12-4,.,TRBJ2-7
CASSDGRGIATNTGELFF,TGTGCCAGCAGCGATGGCCGGGGGATAGCCACGAACACCGGGGAGCTGTTTTTT,.,TRBV7-3,.,TRBJ2-2
CAWTAGANSPLHF,TGTGCCTGGACAGCAGGGGCTAATTCACCCCTCCACTTT,.,TRBV30,.,TRBJ1-6
CAWSPPQTDGETQYF,TGTGCCTGGAGTCCTCCACAGACAGACGGGGAGACCCAGTACTTC,.,TRBV30,.,TRBJ2-5
CAISTFLPGQALENSPLHF,TGTGCCATCAGTACCTTTCTACCCGGACAAGCTCTTGAGAATTCACCCCTCCACTTT,.,TRBV10-3,.,TRBJ1-6
CASSPPTPEGYTF,TGTGCCAGCTCACCACCGACACCGGAAGGCTACACCTTC,once,TRBV18,.,TRBJ1-2
CASSGRAQGSNEKLFF,TGTGCCAGCAGTGGACGAGCACAGGGTTCTAATGAAAAACTGTTTTTT,.,TRBV6-1,.,TRBJ1-4
CASSKGWPGGHEQYF,TGTGCCAGCAGCAAAGGATGGCCAGGGGGTCACGAGCAGTACTTC,.,TRBV21-1,.,TRBJ2-7
CASTRGAHEQFF,TGTGCCAGCACCCGGGGGGCACATGAGCAGTTCTTC,.,TRBV7-9,.,TRBJ2-1
CASSFASRGGYTF,TGTGCCAGCAGTTTCGCTTCCAGGGGGGGCTACACCTTC,.,TRBV12-3/TRBV12-4,TRBD1,TRBJ1-2
CASSSGGAYEQYF,TGTGCCAGCAGCTCCGGGGGGGCATACGAGCAGTACTTC,.,TRBV7-2,TRBD2,TRBJ2-7
CASSRRRNTEAFF,TGTGCCAGCAGCCGCAGGCGGAACACTGAAGCTTTCTTT,.,TRBV7-9,.,TRBJ1-1
CASSPGQGTAQYF,TGCGCCAGCAGCCCCGGACAGGGTACGGCGCAGTACTTC,.,TRBV10-1,TRBD1,TRBJ2-7